This paragraph covers one T cell receptor (beta chain) sequence. This clone was seen a few times. Its antigen is still unknown. Within one base of it there is no much larger clone, and no base qualities were kept. The data derive from a study of beta chain features in type 1 diabetes (dated by TCRdb to the late 2010s). Study-wide context: Patients and healthy donors did not differ in mean age, gender distribution, total cell number or subset yield. Across all samples, about 110 million sorted cells were examined, and cell number per subset correlated strongly with RNA yield. Regulatory and stem cell-like memory subsets were obtained from only 8 patients and roughly eight healthy donors, while naive and central memory subsets were obtained from all 30 or so donors. In the study, recently diagnosed type 1 diabetes patients and matched healthy donors were compared on the TCRB repertoires of their sorted circulating CD4+ T cell subsets. The research as a whole found: At VDJ recombination sites, type 1 diabetes patients had fewer insertions and more deleted nucleotides, which implies abnormalities in thymic rearrangement. In all four CD4+ subsets, TCRB CDR3 length was moderately but significantly shorter in type 1 diabetes patients. The naive, central memory and regulatory TCRB repertoires appeared to resemble one another more closely among patients than among healthy donors. Because cDNA was sequenced instead of genomic DNA, activated cells with high expression could be over-represented, although the groups did not differ in activation or CD3 levels. PCR might favor shorter templates, but patient and control samples were amplified and corrected together, so any skew would affect both groups equally. Because the HLA sub-analyses included only small numbers of individuals, any influence of HLA type on TCRB rearrangement was left unresolved.

A single peripheral blood draw of around 100 mL on average was collected from each donor into heparinised tubes. A BD FACSAria II and a panel including CD45RO, CCR7, CD25, CD127, CD95 and CD27 were used to sort naive, central memory, regulatory and stem cell-like memory CD4+ T cells. All sorted populations exceeded 95% purity. PBMCs were isolated right away by Lymphoprep density gradient centrifugation and were stained directly, without culture. So that batch effects would be minimized, each experiment stained and sorted samples in pairs, pairing one healthy donor with one patient. Compared with germline, V lacks 3 bases and J lacks 6 bases; bases without a gene match: 4. Per the germline V gene, SGDLS is the CDR1 and YYNGEE is the CDR2. There are 13 amino acids in the CDR3, from cysteine to phenylalanine inclusive. CDR3 DNA is the only sequence kept; it has 39 bases, read in frame from the first base.

All of the isolated RNA was reverse transcribed with the High Capacity cDNA Reverse Transcription Kit, so expressed TCRB transcripts were sequenced. Deep immunoSEQ sequencing was applied to naive, central memory and regulatory T cell samples, giving an average of about 3.6 million total reads per sample. After sorted cells were lysed in RLT buffer, RNA was extracted with DNase-treated RNeasy Micro or Mini kits, with the choice depending on cell number. Each cell subset was processed separately to prevent cross-contamination, with patient and healthy donor samples processed together. The immunoSEQ multiplex PCR was used to amplify TCRB sequences from cDNA, generating 87-bp fragments that spanned the CDR3 region. Sequencing of the amplicons was done on the Illumina HiSeq platform. In the authors' own workflow: Synthetic template baselines were used to correct PCR bias computationally, reads within Hamming distance 2 were collapsed, and singletons that could not be merged were discarded. Reads were aligned against IMGT to assign V, D and J genes, CDR3 length and insertions or deletions at six rearrangement sites. Within each subset, clonotype counts were normalized to the number of sorted cells before true diversity and Gini coefficients were calculated with the tcR R package. Repertoire sharing was quantified using the overlap coefficient calculated on TCRB nucleotide sequences. Out-of-frame TCRB sequences from naive cells were analyzed to stand in for the pre-selection repertoire. The table comes from immuneACCESS by way of TCRdb, which keeps in-frame sequences with V and J called. Part of the clones is missing from these tables; in studies checked, under half for an unresolved V gene and the rest for unknown reasons. The V and J calls and clone size were taken over from that table, and D and trimming were inferred from the DNA. The sample table lists 240,000 or so clones, approximately 20% of them with a count of one. Together, the top ten hold around 0.029% of the sample.

The V and J genes are TRBV9 and TRBJ2-3, with TRBD2 identical over 7 junction bases. The clonotype originates from a woman aged 40 to 49 with type 1 diabetes. The specimen sequenced was naive CD4+ T cells from blood. According to the study, the label for this sample's cell subset or site signals: true naive CD4+ T cells. This receptor has the CDR3 CASSASRGDTQYF. The DNA sequence reads TGTGCCAGCAGCGCCTCGCGGGGGGATACGCAGTATTTT.